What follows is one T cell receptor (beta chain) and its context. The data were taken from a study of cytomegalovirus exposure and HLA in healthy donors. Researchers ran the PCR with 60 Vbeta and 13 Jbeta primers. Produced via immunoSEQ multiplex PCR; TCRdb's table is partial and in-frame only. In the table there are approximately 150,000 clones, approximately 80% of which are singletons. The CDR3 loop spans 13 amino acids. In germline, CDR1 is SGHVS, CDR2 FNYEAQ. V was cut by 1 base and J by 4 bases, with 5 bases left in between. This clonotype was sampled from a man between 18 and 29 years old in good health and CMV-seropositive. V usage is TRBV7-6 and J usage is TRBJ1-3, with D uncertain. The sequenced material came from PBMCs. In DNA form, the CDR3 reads TGTGCCAGCAGCTTAGGGGCAGGAAACACCATATATTTT. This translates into CASSLGAGNTIYF.